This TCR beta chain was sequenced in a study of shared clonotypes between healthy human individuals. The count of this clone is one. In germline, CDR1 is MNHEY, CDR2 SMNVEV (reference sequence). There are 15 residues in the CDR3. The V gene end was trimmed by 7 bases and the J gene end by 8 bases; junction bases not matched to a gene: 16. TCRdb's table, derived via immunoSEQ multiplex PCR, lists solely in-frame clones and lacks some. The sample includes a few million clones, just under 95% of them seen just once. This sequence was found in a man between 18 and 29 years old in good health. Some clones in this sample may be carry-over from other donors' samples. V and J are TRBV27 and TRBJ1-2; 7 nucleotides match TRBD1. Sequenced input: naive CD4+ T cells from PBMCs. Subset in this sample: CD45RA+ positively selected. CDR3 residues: CASKARTGAAWGYTF. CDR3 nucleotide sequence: TGTGCCAGCAAGGCGAGAACAGGGGCCGCCTGGGGCTACACCTTC.